These 27 T cell receptor beta chains share one sample of origin, sequenced in a study of blood T cell repertoires in COVID-19. Sequencing was performed with immunoSEQ multiplex PCR; in TCRdb, only in-frame clones are kept and a portion is missing. The sample records about 78,000 clones, less than 90% being singletons. Sequenced material: peripheral blood. The receptors stem from a man aged 55-75 years with active or convalescent COVID-19.

This sequence joins TRBV13 and TRBJ2-1; 12 bases are a match to TRBD2. V lost 3 bases to trimming and J lost 2 bases; unmatched junction nucleotides: 2. Germline CDR1 reads PRHDT; CDR2 reads FYEKMQ (reference sequence). The CDR3 is made up of 16 amino acids. The CDR3 loop is CASSFRLAGAYNEQFF. CDR3 DNA sequence: TGTGCCAGCAGCTTCCGACTAGCGGGGGCCTACAATGAGCAGTTCTTC.

The chain is built from TRBV7-9 and TRBJ2-5, with 10 positions matching TRBD2. CDR1 SEHNR and CDR2 FQNEAQ come from the germline V gene (reference sequence). The CDR3 has 15 amino acids. Losses at the gene ends were 7 bases for V and 5 bases for J; bases not matched to a gene: 10. The CDR3 coding sequence is TGTGCCAGCACCCCTGGGACTAGCGCGGTGGAGACCCAGTACTTC. It yields the protein CASTPGTSAVETQYF.

The chain combines TRBV4-2 with TRBJ1-6; 8 nucleotides line up with TRBD1. The junction had 11 bases not matched to a gene; V was cut back by 3 bases and J by 7 bases. Germline V CDR1 and CDR2: LGHNA, YNFKEQ. This CDR3 has 17 residues. The DNA of the CDR3 is TGTGCCAGCAGCCAGGTTGAAAGGACAGGGCTCAATTCACCCCTCCACTTT. It encodes CASSQVERTGLNSPLHF.

The CDR3 reads CASSLGGQGPYGYTF. The CDR3, as DNA: TGTGCCAGCAGCTTAGGGGGACAGGGCCCCTATGGCTACACCTTC. The chain uses TRBV7-2 and TRBJ1-2; 9 bases fit TRBD1. V lost 1 base, J lost 4 bases, and 4 bases stayed unmatched. Germline-derived CDR1 and CDR2 are SGHTA and FQGNSA. The CDR3 runs to 15 residues.

This chain uses TRBV10-3 with TRBJ2-5, with 7 bases matching TRBD1. The V and J ends lost 0 bases and 4 bases, in that order; junction bases with no gene match: 5. There are 15 residues in the CDR3. Germline loops: CDR1 ENHRY, CDR2 SYGVKD. As DNA, the CDR3 is TGTGCCATCAGTGAGTCGTCGACAGGGCGAGAGACCCAGTACTTC. The encoded protein is CAISESSTGRETQYF.

The chain carries TRBV5-4 and TRBJ1-2; tentative D call: TRBD1 (6 bases). This CDR3 is built from 14 residues. Germline V lookup: CDR1 SGHNT, CDR2 YYREEE (reference sequence). The germline V and J ends were trimmed by 0 bases and 4 bases, with 10 bases remaining between them. Written as DNA, the CDR3 is TGTGCCAGCAGCTTGGGGGGGCAAATCTATGGCTACACCTTC. This sequence encodes CASSLGGQIYGYTF.

The chain is built from TRBV19 and TRBJ1-3; 7 bases match TRBD1. Unmatched junction bases numbered 7, after V lost 10 bases and J lost 4 bases. Germline CDR1 reads LNHDA; CDR2 reads SQIVND (reference sequence). The CDR3 length is 13 residues. CDR3 loop: CAIKTGLGNTIYF. The CDR3 coding sequence is TGTGCCATTAAGACAGGGCTCGGAAACACCATATATTTT.

The CDR3 DNA is TGTGCCAGCAGCGTAGTGTCGCAGGGAAGCCTCGTCGAAGCTTTCTTT. Protein: CASSVVSQGSLVEAFF. The chain joins TRBV9 to TRBJ1-1; a possible D gene is TRBD1 (5 bases). The CDR3 totals 16 residues. Trimming removed 0 bases at V and 8 bases at J, with 20 bases between. Germline V gives CDR1 SGDLS, CDR2 YYNGEE. Together with reference TRBV9 and TRBJ1-1, the CDR3 gives the full variable domain: DSGVTQTPKHLITATGQRVTLRCSPRSGDLSVYWYQQSLDQGLQFLIQYYNGEERAKGNILERFSAQQFPDLHSELNLSSLELGDSALYFCASSVVSQGSLVEAFFGQGTRLTVV.

This chain joins TRBV19 and TRBJ1-2; 8 bases align to TRBD1. The CDR3 is made up of 12 amino acids. V dropped 9 bases and J dropped 3; count of bases not matched to a gene: 3. Germline assignment: CDR1 LNHDA and CDR2 SQIVND (reference sequence). The CDR3 spells CASSTGDYGYTF. In DNA form, the CDR3 reads TGTGCCAGCTCGACAGGGGACTATGGCTACACCTTC. Full variable domain (remainder filled in from reference TRBV19 and TRBJ1-2): DGGITQSPKYLFRKEGQNVTLSCEQNLNHDAMYWYRQDPGQGLRLIYYSQIVNDFQKGDIAEGYSVSREKKESFPLTVTSAQKNPTAFYLCASSTGDYGYTFGSGTRLTVV.

The rearrangement joins TRBV5-1 to TRBJ1-3; 7 positions match TRBD1. V was clipped by 3 bases and J by 4 bases; unmatched bases: 4. CDR3 length: 14 amino acids. Germline-derived CDR1 and CDR2 are SGHRS and YFSETQ. CDR3 residues: CASSSQGPGNTIYF. CDR3 DNA: TGCGCCAGCAGCTCACAGGGGCCGGGAAACACCATATATTTT.

This clone was observed a single time. The chain links TRBV19 to TRBJ1-3; D gene uncertain. This CDR3 region has 17 residues. V was shortened by 2 bases and J by 0 bases, with 14 bases between the two germline ends. The germline gives CDR1 LNHDA, CDR2 SQIVND (reference sequence). Written as DNA, the CDR3 is TGTGCCAGTAGTATAATCGAACTCTGGAGCTCTGGAAACACCATATATTTT. Translated, it gives CASSIIELWSSGNTIYF.

The V call is TRBV29-1, the J call TRBJ2-1, with TRBD2 as a possible D gene (5 bases). V lost 4 bases and J lost 0, with 13 bases in between. Germline assignment: CDR1 SQVTM and CDR2 ANQGSEA. This CDR3 comprises 15 residues. The CDR3 loop is CSVVGVVSSYNEQFF. CDR3 nucleotide sequence: TGCAGCGTTGTCGGGGTGGTGAGCTCCTACAATGAGCAGTTCTTC.

The chain couples TRBV6-2 or TRBV6-3 to TRBJ2-2; TRBD1 matches 7 bases. The CDR3 consists of 20 residues. Germline-derived CDR1 and CDR2 are MNHEY and SVGEGT. V shed 2 bases, J shed 5 bases, and the junction held 20 bases outside the gene matches. Written as DNA, the CDR3 is TGTGCCAGCAGTTACCCCAGACTACTGAGACAGGGAGAAGCGACCGGGGAGCTGTTTTTT. Translated, it gives CASSYPRLLRQGEATGELFF.

The chain links TRBV12-3 or TRBV12-4 to TRBJ2-3; no definite D call. Trimming took off 7 bases at V and 3 bases at J, with 11 bases between the two ends. CDR3 length: 13 amino acids. The CDR3 reads CASTGSFTDTQYF. The CDR3 nucleotides are TGTGCCAGCACCGGGTCTTTTACAGATACGCAGTATTTT.

The CDR3, as DNA: TGTGCCAGCAGTTTCTTCGGACAGGGAGGTACCTATAATTCACCCCTCCACTTT. It codes for CASSFFGQGGTYNSPLHF. The chain employs TRBV28 and TRBJ1-6, with 8 positions matching TRBD1. The V gene's germline CDR1 is MDHEN and CDR2 SYDVKM. The CDR3 has 18 residues. After removal of 3 bases from V and 2 bases from J, the junction contained 9 bases not matched to a gene. The whole variable domain, remainder taken from reference TRBV28 and TRBJ1-6, is DVKVTQSSRYLVKRTGEKVFLECVQDMDHENMFWYRQDPGLGLRLIYFSYDVKMKEKGDIPEGYSVSREKKERFSLILESASTNQTSMYLCASSFFGQGGTYNSPLHFGNGTRLTVT.

The chain combines TRBV6-5 with TRBJ1-6; D is unresolved. The V and J ends lost 4 bases and 6 bases respectively, with 13 bases between them. This CDR3 has 15 residues. CDR1 and CDR2 from the germline V gene are MNHEY and SVGAGI. The CDR3, as DNA: TGTGCCAGCAGTTTCGCCGGTCCTCTTAATTCACCCCTCCACTTT. Protein sequence: CASSFAGPLNSPLHF.

This clone was recorded only once. The chain recombines TRBV6-1 with TRBJ2-7, with TRBD1 as a possible D gene (6 bases). CDR3 length: 15 residues. The germline CDR1 and CDR2 sequences are MNHNS and SASEGT. Trimming removed 3 bases from V and 2 bases from J, with 14 bases in between. CDR3 protein: CASSDPGVPAYEQYF. CDR3 nucleotides: TGTGCCAGCAGTGACCCAGGGGTCCCAGCCTACGAGCAGTACTTC.

The genes are TRBV20-1 and TRBJ2-2; TRBD1 matches 8 bases. Germline V gene sequence: CDR1 DFQATT, CDR2 SNEGSKA (reference sequence). CDR3 length: 15 amino acids. V trimming: 3 bases; J trimming: 2 bases; junction bases outside the gene matches: 5. The CDR3 bases are TGCAGTGCTAGTCAGGGGGCCACCAACACCGGGGAGCTGTTTTTT. This codes for CSASQGATNTGELFF.

This sequence joins TRBV6-1 and TRBJ2-5; 7 bases are shared with TRBD2. From germline, CDR1 is MNHNS and CDR2 SASEGT. This CDR3 contains 14 residues. The trim removed 3 bases at V and 5 bases at J, leaving 6 bases unmatched. CDR3 loop: CASSDGTIRETQYF. CDR3 coding DNA: TGTGCCAGCAGTGATGGGACTATCCGGGAGACCCAGTACTTC.

The V call is TRBV5-6, the J call TRBJ2-7, with 9 bases lining up with TRBD1. Unmatched junction bases numbered 8, after V lost 3 bases and J lost 1 base. Germline V gene lookup returns CDR1 SGHDT and CDR2 YYEEEE. This CDR3 spans 16 amino acids. The CDR3 nucleotides read TGTGCCAGCAGCTCCAGACAGGGGGTTTGGTCCTACGAGCAGTACTTC. Amino acid sequence: CASSSRQGVWSYEQYF.

The rearrangement links TRBV9 to TRBJ2-5; the D is unclear. V was cut by 3 bases and J by 4 bases, with 10 bases left in between. This CDR3 comprises 13 residues. Per the germline V gene, CDR1 is SGDLS and CDR2 is YYNGEE. Here the CDR3 reads CASSGSGGETQYF. The CDR3 DNA sequence: TGTGCCAGCAGCGGGTCAGGTGGAGAGACCCAGTACTTC.

The chain recombines TRBV10-3 with TRBJ1-2, with 10 nucleotides matching TRBD1. The CDR3 spans 14 residues. V shed 6 bases, J shed 2 bases, and the junction held 3 bases outside the gene matches. Germline lookup yields CDR1 ENHRY and CDR2 SYGVKD. CDR3 sequence (DNA): TGTGCCATCAGCGGGACAGGGGAAAACTATGGCTACACCTTC. It specifies CAISGTGENYGYTF.

This chain uses TRBV11-2 with TRBJ2-7; 9 positions agree with TRBD1. The CDR3 consists of 14 residues. V dropped 7 bases and J dropped 2; count of bases not matched to a gene: 6. Germline values: CDR1 SGHAT, CDR2 FQNNGV. The CDR3 here is CASKVGTGTYEQYF. The CDR3 region has the DNA TGTGCCAGCAAGGTCGGGACAGGGACCTACGAGCAGTACTTC.

V usage is TRBV2 and J usage is TRBJ2-3, with D possibly being TRBD2 (7 bases). This CDR3 has 17 residues. The germline V gene encodes CDR1 SNHLY and CDR2 FYNNEI. V was cut by 5 bases and J by 0 bases, with 18 bases left in between. CDR3 amino acids: CASSFSAGAISTDTQYF. CDR3 nucleotides: TGTGCCAGCAGTTTTTCGGCGGGGGCCATAAGCACAGATACGCAGTATTTT.

The rearrangement uses TRBV10-3 and TRBJ2-1, with D possibly matching TRBD2 (7 bases). Germline V gene lookup returns CDR1 ENHRY and CDR2 SYGVKD. V shed 3 bases and J shed 0 bases, with 9 bases lying between them. This CDR3 has 15 amino acids. The CDR3 DNA follows: TGTGCCATCAGTGAAGGGGGGGGCTCCTACAATGAGCAGTTCTTC. It codes for CAISEGGGSYNEQFF.

V gene TRBV7-8 combines with J gene TRBJ1-2, with 7 bases lining up with TRBD1. Germline CDR1 SGHVS, CDR2 FQNEAQ. The CDR3 contains 14 residues. V shed 5 bases and J 3 bases; nucleotides not matched to a gene: 6. CDR3 amino acids: CASSPRQGDYGYTF. CDR3 coding DNA: TGTGCCAGCAGCCCCAGACAGGGCGACTATGGCTACACCTTC.

This clone came up once. The V and J genes are TRBV5-6 and TRBJ1-2, with D possibly being TRBD1 (5 bases). CDR1 is SGHDT, CDR2 YYEEEE, per germline. Trimming took 3 bases from V and 8 from J, leaving 14 bases between them. CDR3 length: 13 residues. The CDR3 nucleotides are TGTGCCAGCAGCTACCCCGACAGCGCCGGCTACACCTTC. Protein sequence: CASSYPDSAGYTF.